This is a list of T cell receptor beta chains from one sample in a study of blood T cell repertoires in COVID-19. TCRdb keeps only in-frame clones here, not all; method: immunoSEQ multiplex PCR. This table has over 95,000 clones, around 88% appearing once. The specimen was peripheral blood. The source is a human donor with acute or convalescent COVID-19. The donor label of this sample is uncertain. The CDR3 runs from the conserved cysteine through the conserved F or W. The D gene is left open where the match is weak. Size values are once, few and many counts, or a class for expanded clones, and some rows have none.

V gene,J gene,clone size,D gene,CDR3 DNA,CDR3 protein
TRBV28,TRBJ1-2,NA,NA,TGTGCCAGCAGTTTACGGGGCTATGGCTACACCTTC,CASSLRGYGYTF
TRBV6-5,TRBJ2-7,NA,TRBD1,TGTGCCAGCAGGTCCGGGACAGGGGGCCACGAGCAGTACTTC,CASRSGTGGHEQYF
TRBV15,TRBJ2-7,NA,TRBD2,TGTGCCACCAGCAGAGAACTAGCGGGAGGTCTCTACGAGCAGTACTTC,CATSRELAGGLYEQYF
TRBV10-3,TRBJ2-1,NA,TRBD1,TGTGCCATCAGTGAGTCGACCGGACAGGGGGTCGGATATGATGAGCAGTTCTTC,CAISESTGQGVGYDEQFF
TRBV28,TRBJ1-2,once,TRBD1,TGTGCCAGCAGTTTAAGAGACAGGGGTTTCAACTATGGCTACACCTTC,CASSLRDRGFNYGYTF
TRBV4-3,TRBJ1-1,once,TRBD1,TGCGCCAGCAGGGATGCAGGGGGGACTGAAGCTTTCTTT,CASRDAGGTEAFF
TRBV28,TRBJ1-2,NA,NA,TGTGCCAGCAGCTCCATCGGGGGGGCCTTTTTTTATGGCTACACCTTC,CASSSIGGAFFYGYTF
TRBV6-1,TRBJ1-2,NA,NA,TGTGCCAGCAGTGAAGAATTCCACAGCGGGTATCGATTC,CASSEEFHSGYRF
TRBV24-1,TRBJ1-6,NA,NA,TGTGCCACCAGTGACAGGAATTATAATTCACCCCTCCACTTT,CATSDRNYNSPLHF
TRBV9,TRBJ2-1,NA,TRBD2,TGTGCCAGCAGCGTAGCCCCGGGACTAGCGGCTGGCGATGAGCAGTTCTTC,CASSVAPGLAAGDEQFF
TRBV4-2,TRBJ1-3,NA,NA,TGTGCCAGCAGCCTCCGGAACAGCCGATTCACCTCCTCTGGAAACACCATATATTTT,CASSLRNSRFTSSGNTIYF
TRBV18,TRBJ2-2,once,NA,TGTGCCAGCTCACCACCTGGTAGCCAGAACACCGGGGAGCTGTTTTTT,CASSPPGSQNTGELFF
TRBV7-8,TRBJ2-1,NA,NA,TGTGCCAGCAGCACCCGGACTAGGGGGTCAGATGAGCAGTTCTTC,CASSTRTRGSDEQFF
TRBV23-1,TRBJ2-2,NA,TRBD2,TGCGCCAGCAGTCATGCCTATCCCCCAACTAGCGGGAGGTTGGTCGGGGAGCTGTTTTTT,CASSHAYPPTSGRLVGELFF
TRBV3-1/TRBV3-2,TRBJ1-6,NA,TRBD1,TGTGCCAGCAGCCAAGATCTGGCAGGGGGCTATTCACCCCTCCACTTT,CASSQDLAGGYSPLHF
TRBV6-5,TRBJ1-6,few,TRBD1,TGTGCCACCCTGACAGGGACTTCACCCCTCCACTTT,CATLTGTSPLHF
TRBV5-5,TRBJ2-7,NA,NA,TGTGCCAGCAGCCCGGGGGAGAGGGGACTTGCCTACGAGCAGTACTTC,CASSPGERGLAYEQYF
TRBV19,TRBJ1-1,NA,TRBD1,TGTGCCAGTAGTTACACAGGGGTGGGGACTGAAGCTTTCTTT,CASSYTGVGTEAFF
TRBV28,TRBJ2-7,NA,NA,TGTGCCAGCAGTTTAGGCCAGTCCGACGAGCAGTACTTC,CASSLGQSDEQYF
TRBV19,TRBJ1-1,once,NA,TGTGCCAGTAGCCCTGGACAGATCGGGACTGAAGCTTTCTTT,CASSPGQIGTEAFF
TRBV28,TRBJ2-7,NA,TRBD2,TGTGCCAGCCGGGGGGGGGTGGCCTACGAGCAGTACTTC,CASRGGVAYEQYF
TRBV7-2,TRBJ1-5,NA,NA,TGTGCCAGCAGCACTTCTGCAGGGATGGGGCAGCCCCAGCATTTT,CASSTSAGMGQPQHF